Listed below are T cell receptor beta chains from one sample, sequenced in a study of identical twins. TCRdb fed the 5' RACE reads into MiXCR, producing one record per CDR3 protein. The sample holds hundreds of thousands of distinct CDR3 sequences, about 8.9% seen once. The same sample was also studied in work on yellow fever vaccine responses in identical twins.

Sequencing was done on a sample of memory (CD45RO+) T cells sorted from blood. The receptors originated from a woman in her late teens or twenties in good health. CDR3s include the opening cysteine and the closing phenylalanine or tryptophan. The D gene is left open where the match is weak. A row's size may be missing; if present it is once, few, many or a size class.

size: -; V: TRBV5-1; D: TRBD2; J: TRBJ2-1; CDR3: CASSGASGGPHEQFF; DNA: TGCGCCAGCAGCGGTGCTAGCGGGGGGCCACATGAGCAGTTCTTC
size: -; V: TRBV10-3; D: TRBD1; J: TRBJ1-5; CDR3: CAISEPTGPNQPQHF; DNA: TGTGCCATCAGTGAGCCGACAGGGCCCAATCAGCCCCAGCATTTT
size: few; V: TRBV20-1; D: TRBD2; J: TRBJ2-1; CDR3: CSANPLAGGPNEQFF; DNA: TGCAGTGCGAACCCTCTAGCGGGGGGGCCGAATGAGCAGTTCTTC
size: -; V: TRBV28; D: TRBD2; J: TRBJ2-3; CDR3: CASPPPAGVPDTQYF; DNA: TGTGCCAGCCCCCCCCCAGCGGGAGTTCCGGATACGCAGTATTTT
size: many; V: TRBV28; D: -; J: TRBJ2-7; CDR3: CASSSPRVPSYEQYF; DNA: TGTGCCAGCAGTTCACCCAGGGTACCCTCCTACGAGCAGTACTTC
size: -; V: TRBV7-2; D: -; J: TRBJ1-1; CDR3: CASSRRLGNTEAFF; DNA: TGTGCCAGCAGCCGTCGTTTAGGGAACACTGAAGCTTTCTTT
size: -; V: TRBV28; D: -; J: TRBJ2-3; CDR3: CASRIGGGASDTDTQYF; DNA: TGTGCCAGCAGGATAGGTGGAGGGGCGTCGGACACAGATACGCAGTATTTT
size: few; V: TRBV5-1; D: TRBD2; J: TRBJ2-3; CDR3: CASSLNGASGDWDTQYF; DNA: TGCGCCAGCAGCTTGAATGGGGCTAGCGGCGATTGGGATACGCAGTATTTT
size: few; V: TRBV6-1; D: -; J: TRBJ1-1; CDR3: CASSMGRPNTEAFF; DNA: TGTGCCAGCAGTATGGGACGGCCGAACACTGAAGCTTTCTTT
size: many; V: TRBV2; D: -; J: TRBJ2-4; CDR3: CASSEGPVENIQYF; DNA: TGTGCCAGCAGTGAGGGGCCGGTAGAAAACATTCAGTACTTC
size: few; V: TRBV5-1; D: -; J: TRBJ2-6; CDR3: CASSLAADSGANVLTF; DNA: TGCGCCAGCAGCTTGGCCGCGGACTCTGGGGCCAACGTCCTGACTTTC
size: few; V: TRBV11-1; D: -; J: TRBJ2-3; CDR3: CASSSLGGQYF; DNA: TGTGCCAGCAGCTCCCTTGGAGGGCAGTATTTT
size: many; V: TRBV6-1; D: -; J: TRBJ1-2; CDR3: CASRMGGGYGYTF; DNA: TGTGCCAGCAGAATGGGGGGAGGCTATGGCTACACCTTC
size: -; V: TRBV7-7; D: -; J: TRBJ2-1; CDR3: CASSAGTQGHEQFF; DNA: TGTGCCAGCAGCGCAGGGACGCAGGGCCATGAGCAGTTCTTC
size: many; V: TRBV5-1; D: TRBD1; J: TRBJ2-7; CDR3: CASSQQTGPFYEQYF; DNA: TGCGCCAGCAGCCAACAGACAGGGCCCTTCTACGAGCAGTACTTC
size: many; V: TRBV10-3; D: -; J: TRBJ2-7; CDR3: CAISTRSYEQYF; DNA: TGTGCCATCAGTACCCGATCCTACGAGCAGTACTTC
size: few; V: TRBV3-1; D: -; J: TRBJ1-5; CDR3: CASSQGGSAGRRAQHF; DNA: TGTGCCAGCAGCCAAGGAGGGTCGGCAGGGCGGAGGGCCCAGCATTTT
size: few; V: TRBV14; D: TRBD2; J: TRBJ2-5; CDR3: CASSPTSWQETQYF; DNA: TGTGCCAGCAGCCCGACTAGCTGGCAAGAGACCCAGTACTTC
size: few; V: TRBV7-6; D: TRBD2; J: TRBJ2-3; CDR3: CASSLVIGGGFTDTQYF; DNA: TGTGCCAGCAGCTTAGTTATTGGCGGGGGGTTCACAGATACGCAGTATTTT
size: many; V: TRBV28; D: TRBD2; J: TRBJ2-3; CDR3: CASSKLAGETDTQYF; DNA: TGTGCCAGCAGCAAACTAGCGGGGGAAACAGATACGCAGTATTTT
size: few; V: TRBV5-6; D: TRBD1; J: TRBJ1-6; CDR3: CASSLTTGDSPLHF; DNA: TGTGCCAGCAGCTTAACGACAGGGGACTCACCCCTCCACTTT
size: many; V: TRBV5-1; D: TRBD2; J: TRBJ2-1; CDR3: CASRPGSGSLHNEQFF; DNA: TGCGCCAGCAGACCCGGTAGCGGGAGCCTTCACAATGAGCAGTTCTTC
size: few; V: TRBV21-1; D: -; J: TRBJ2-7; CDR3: CASSKGHPTYEQYF; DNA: TGTGCCAGCAGCAAAGGACATCCTACCTACGAGCAGTACTTC
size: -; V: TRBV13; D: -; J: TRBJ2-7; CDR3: CASSLGMGEQYF; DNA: TGTGCCAGCAGCTTAGGGATGGGCGAGCAGTACTTC
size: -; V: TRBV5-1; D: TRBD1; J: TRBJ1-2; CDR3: CASNPMTGSTYGYTF; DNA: TGCGCCAGCAACCCAATGACAGGGTCTACCTATGGCTACACCTTC
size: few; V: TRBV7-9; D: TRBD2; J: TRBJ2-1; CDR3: CASSLGSLAGREQFF; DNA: TGTGCCAGCAGCTTAGGTTCACTAGCGGGACGAGAGCAGTTCTTC
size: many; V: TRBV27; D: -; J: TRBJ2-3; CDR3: CASSLSAASTDTQYF; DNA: TGTGCCAGCAGTTTATCGGCCGCTAGCACAGATACGCAGTATTTT
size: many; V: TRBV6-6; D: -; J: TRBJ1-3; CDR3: CASSYGQGNTIYF; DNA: TGTGCCAGCAGTTACGGACAGGGAAACACCATATATTTT
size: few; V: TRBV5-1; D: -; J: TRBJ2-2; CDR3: CASRTSVTGELFF; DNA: TGCGCCAGCAGGACTAGTGTGACCGGGGAGCTGTTTTTT